This T cell receptor (beta chain) was obtained from a study of shared clonotypes between healthy human individuals. Across the whole study: The donor group consisted of two women and a few men, aged 18 to 49. Study-level points and caveats: As a rule, naive subsets had a larger estimated richness than memory subsets. Apart from blood, nothing was sampled; tissue repertoires likely differ. Relative to clonotypes present in all four donors, those not shared had lower generation probabilities.

Concerning this clone itself: The antigen remains unidentified.

CDR3 length: 14 amino acids. The germline gives CDR1 SGHNT, CDR2 YYREEE (reference sequence). Trimming took off 2 bases at V and 0 bases at J, with 7 bases between the two ends. Sequenced by immunoSEQ multiplex PCR; TCRdb stores in-frame clones only, minus some. The sample lists over a million clones; roughly 96% were seen once. This receptor was taken from a man younger than 45 in good health. Sample: naive CD4+ T cells sorted from blood. Subset here: CD45RA+ positively selected. This sequence joins TRBV5-4 and TRBJ2-3, with no clear D. CDR3 bases: TGTGCCAGCAGCTTCCCTACTAGCACAGATACGCAGTATTTT. Amino acids: CASSFPTSTDTQYF.